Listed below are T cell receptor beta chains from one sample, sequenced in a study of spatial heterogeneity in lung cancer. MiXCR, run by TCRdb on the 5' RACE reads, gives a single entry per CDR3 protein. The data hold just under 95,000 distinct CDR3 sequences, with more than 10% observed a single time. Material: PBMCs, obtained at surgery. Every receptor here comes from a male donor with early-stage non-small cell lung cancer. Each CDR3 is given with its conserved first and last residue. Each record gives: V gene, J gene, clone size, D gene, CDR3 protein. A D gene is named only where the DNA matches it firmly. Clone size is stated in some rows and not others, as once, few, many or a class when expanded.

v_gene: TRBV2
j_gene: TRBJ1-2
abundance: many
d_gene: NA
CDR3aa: CASSDPGTLSYGYTF

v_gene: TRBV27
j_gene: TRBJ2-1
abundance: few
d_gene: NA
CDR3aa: CASSFGPYGNNEQFF

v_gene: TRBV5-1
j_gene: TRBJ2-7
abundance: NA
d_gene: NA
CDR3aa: CASSYGQNYEQYF

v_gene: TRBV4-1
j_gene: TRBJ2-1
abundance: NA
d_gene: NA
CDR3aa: CASSQDGVSHYNEQFF

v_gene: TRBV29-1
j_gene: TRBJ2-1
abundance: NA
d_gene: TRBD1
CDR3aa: CSVAQQGNEQFF

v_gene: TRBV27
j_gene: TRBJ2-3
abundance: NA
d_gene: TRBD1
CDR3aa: CASSPGQGADTQYF

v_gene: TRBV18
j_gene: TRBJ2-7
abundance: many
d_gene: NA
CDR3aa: CASSSGARAREQYF

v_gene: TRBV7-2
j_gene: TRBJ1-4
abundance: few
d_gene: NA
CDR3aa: CASSLADRGKLFF

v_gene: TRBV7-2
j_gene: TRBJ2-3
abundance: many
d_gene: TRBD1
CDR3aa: CASSQWTGDTQYF

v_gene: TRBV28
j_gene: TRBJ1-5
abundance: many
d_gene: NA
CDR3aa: CASSLGGAGNQPQHF

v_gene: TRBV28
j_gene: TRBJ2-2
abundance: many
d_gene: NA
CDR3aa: CASSLSMGYTGELFF

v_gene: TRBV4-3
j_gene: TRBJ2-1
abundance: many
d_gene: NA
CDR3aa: CASSPEQNNEQFF

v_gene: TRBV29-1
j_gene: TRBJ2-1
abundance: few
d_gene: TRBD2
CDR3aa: CSVGLAGGPYNEQFF

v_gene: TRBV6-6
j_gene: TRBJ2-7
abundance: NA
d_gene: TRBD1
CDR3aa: CASDGTGGYEQYF

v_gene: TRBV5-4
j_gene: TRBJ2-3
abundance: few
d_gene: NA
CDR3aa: CASSLDADFSTDTQYF

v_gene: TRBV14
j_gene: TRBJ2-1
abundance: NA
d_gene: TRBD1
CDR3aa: CASRLGQGVINEQFF

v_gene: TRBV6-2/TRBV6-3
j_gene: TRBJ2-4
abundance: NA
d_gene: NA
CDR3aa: CASSYRRVWGENIQYF

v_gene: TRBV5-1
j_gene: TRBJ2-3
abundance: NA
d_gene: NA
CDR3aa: CASSKDPVADTQYF

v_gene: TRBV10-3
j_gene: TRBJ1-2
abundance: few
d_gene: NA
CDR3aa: CAISESGGPYGYTF

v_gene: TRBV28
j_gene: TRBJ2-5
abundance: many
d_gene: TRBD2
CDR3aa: CASRLEREELETQYF

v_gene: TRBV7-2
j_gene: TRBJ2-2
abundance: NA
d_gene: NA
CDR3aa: CASRLHTGELFF

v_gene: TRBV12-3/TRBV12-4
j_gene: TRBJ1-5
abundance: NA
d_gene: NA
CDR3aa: CASSLTRTQPQHF

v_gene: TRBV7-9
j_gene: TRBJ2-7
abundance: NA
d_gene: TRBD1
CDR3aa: CASSPQGEPSYEQYF

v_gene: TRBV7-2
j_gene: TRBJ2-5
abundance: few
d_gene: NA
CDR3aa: CASSYRRGGRETQYF

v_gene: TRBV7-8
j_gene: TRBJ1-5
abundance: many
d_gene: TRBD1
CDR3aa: CASRRGQGNSPQHF

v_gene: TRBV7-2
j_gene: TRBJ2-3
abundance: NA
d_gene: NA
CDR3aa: CASSRDISTDTQYF

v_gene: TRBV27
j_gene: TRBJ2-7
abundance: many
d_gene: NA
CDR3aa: CASSLTYAYEQYF

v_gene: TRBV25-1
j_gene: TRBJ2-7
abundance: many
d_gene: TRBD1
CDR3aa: CASSWTGGYEQYF

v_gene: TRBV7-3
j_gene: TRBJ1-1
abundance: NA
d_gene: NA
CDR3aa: CASSLNPGSTEAFF

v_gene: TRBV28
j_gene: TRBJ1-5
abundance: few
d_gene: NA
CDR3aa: CASSPTGVSNQPQHF

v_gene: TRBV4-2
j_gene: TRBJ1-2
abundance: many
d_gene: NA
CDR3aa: CASSQVAQNYGYTF

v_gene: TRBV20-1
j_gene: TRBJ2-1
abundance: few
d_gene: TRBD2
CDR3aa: CSGASGNDEQFF

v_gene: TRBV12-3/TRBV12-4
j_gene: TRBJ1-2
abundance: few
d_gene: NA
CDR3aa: CASSLELGNYGYTF

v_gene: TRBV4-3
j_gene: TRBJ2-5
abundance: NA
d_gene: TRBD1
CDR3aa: CASSHGTGGAETQYF

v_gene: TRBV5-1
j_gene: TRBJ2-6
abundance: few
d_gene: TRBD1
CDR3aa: CASSWTGAGANVLTF

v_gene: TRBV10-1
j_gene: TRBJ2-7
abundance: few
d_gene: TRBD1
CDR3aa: CASSAAGTGTYEQYF

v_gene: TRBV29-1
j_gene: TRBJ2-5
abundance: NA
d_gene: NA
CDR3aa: CSASTLPGETQYF

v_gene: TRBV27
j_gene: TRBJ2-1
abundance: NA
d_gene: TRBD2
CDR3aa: CASSLFGLAGVLSSYNEQFF

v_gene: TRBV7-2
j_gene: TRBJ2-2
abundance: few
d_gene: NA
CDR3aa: CASSSQGPLNTGELFF

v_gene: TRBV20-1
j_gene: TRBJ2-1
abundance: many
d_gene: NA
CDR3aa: CSAQLGREQFF